This T cell receptor (beta chain) stems from a study of blood T cell repertoires in COVID-19. For the study at large: T cells, B-cell-depleted T cells, or PBMCs provided the cDNA or gDNA that served as material.

The CDR3 runs 15 residues. V lost 1 base and J lost 2; bases outside the gene matches: 4. Germline values: CDR1 KGHSH, CDR2 LQKENI. Measured with immunoSEQ multiplex PCR; TCRdb has only the in-frame clones, and not every one. Among 150,000 or so clones listed, 75% to 90% were seen once. The chain combines TRBV18 with TRBJ2-7; 8 bases fit TRBD1. The sequenced sample was peripheral blood. The origin of this receptor is a woman between 35 and 50 years old with acute or convalescent COVID-19. The CDR3 DNA sequence: TGTGCCAGCTCACCACGGACAGGGCCTCCCTACGAGCAGTACTTC. Its translation is CASSPRTGPPYEQYF.